Here is one T cell receptor (beta chain) with its context. Its matching antigen is unknown. The junction and the germline gene differ at one end; a read error may be behind it. The data were taken from a study of blood T cells in healthy people across ages. General study results and limits: Per million T cells, TCR beta diversity dropped about linearly as age rose.

Using a J-beta primer mix together with a sample-barcoded 5' primer, a second PCR was run for about 7 to 12 cycles. Each CDR3 protein is one row after TCRdb ran MiXCR on the 5' RACE reads. The repertoire includes over a million distinct CDR3 sequences, about 45% of them detected once, and about 4.1% sits in the top ten. The CDR3 spans 16 residues. This sequence joins TRBV12-3 or TRBV12-4 and TRBJ2-1; D perhaps matches TRBD1 (6 bases). The receptor was isolated from a woman between 18 and 29 years old in good health. The sequencing sample was made of blood. In DNA, the CDR3 is TGTGCCAGCAGACTCACGGGACAACTCTCCTACAGTGAGCAGTTCTTC. This encodes CASRLTGQLSYSEQFF.